The rows below give T cell receptor beta chains drawn from one sample of a study of neoadjuvant anti-PD-1 for oral cavity cancer. Using immunoSEQ multiplex PCR, the repertoire was profiled, and TCRdb retains in-frame clones only, with some absent. Of about 61,000 clones in the sample, approximately 79% are singletons; the top ten hold 2.5% to 3%. The source was PBMCs, collected before nivolumab (anti-PD-1) treatment. Receptors originate from a person aged 35 to 85 with oral cavity squamous cell carcinoma. Each CDR3 is given with its conserved first and last residue. A D gene is named only where the DNA matches it firmly. Expanded clones get a size class; other rows say once, few or many, or leave the size out.

.	TRBD1	TRBV6-1	TRBJ1-5	TGTGCCAGCAGTGATTTCGGACAGGGCTACAATCAGCCCCAGCATTTT	CASSDFGQGYNQPQHF
.	.	TRBV27	TRBJ1-4	TGTGCCAGCAGTTTATTGGGGTCAACTAATGAAAAACTGTTTTTT	CASSLLGSTNEKLFF
.	TRBD1	TRBV7-8	TRBJ1-6	TGTGCCAGCAGCAGGGACAGGGCCAATTCACCCCTCCACTTT	CASSRDRANSPLHF
.	.	TRBV11-2	TRBJ2-1	TGTGCCAGCAGCTCCCAGGGGGGGCGCATGTTATCCTACAATGAGCAGTTCTTC	CASSSQGGRMLSYNEQFF
.	.	TRBV5-1	TRBJ2-6	TGCGCCAGCAGTCCCCTATCCTCTGGGGCCAACGTCCTGACTTTC	CASSPLSSGANVLTF
.	.	TRBV19	TRBJ2-2	TGTGCCAGTAAGGGTAGTGGGGGGGCCTCCGGGGAGCTGTTTTTT	CASKGSGGASGELFF
few	.	TRBV10-3	TRBJ1-2	TGTGCCATCAGGGATCCAGGAAACTATGGCTACACCTTC	CAIRDPGNYGYTF
few	.	TRBV7-6	TRBJ2-7	TGTGCCAGCAGCTTAGACCTAGCCGGAGAGCAGTACTTC	CASSLDLAGEQYF
.	TRBD1	TRBV6-5	TRBJ2-7	TGTGCCAGCACCTCGACAGGGGGAAGCTACGAGCAGTACTTC	CASTSTGGSYEQYF
.	.	TRBV19	TRBJ2-3	TGTGCCACAACCCGGGGCCAGAGTCCAGATACGCAGTATTTT	CATTRGQSPDTQYF
.	TRBD2	TRBV5-1	TRBJ2-7	TGCGCCAGCAGCTCCGTAACTAGCGGGAGCTCCTACGAGCAGTACTTC	CASSSVTSGSSYEQYF
.	.	TRBV29-1	TRBJ2-1	TGCAGCGTTGAAACCCTGGACTTCTCCAATGAGCAGTTCTTC	CSVETLDFSNEQFF
.	TRBD1	TRBV10-2	TRBJ2-1	TGCGCCAGCAGCTTACAACAGGGGATCAACAATGAGCAGTTCTTC	CASSLQQGINNEQFF